A single sample gave rise to the 16 T cell receptor beta chains below, sequenced in a study of early T cells in non-severe SARS-CoV-2 infection. TCRdb reprocessed the 5' RACE reads via MiXCR and lists one record per CDR3 protein. Among about 64,000 distinct CDR3 sequences listed, around 14% were seen once. Sequences were obtained from whole blood. The receptors were sampled from an adult who was a healthcare worker with PCR-confirmed SARS-CoV-2 infection or an uninfected control (not recorded which).

This chain connects TRBV7-9 to TRBJ2-6; D tentatively reads TRBD1 or TRBD2 (5 bases each). CDR1 and CDR2 from the germline V gene are SEHNR and FQNEAQ (reference sequence). V lost 7 bases and J 1 base, leaving 11 bases between the germline ends. The CDR3 extends over 15 amino acids. The CDR3: CASTARGSGANVLTF. In DNA, the CDR3 is TGTGCCAGCACCGCGAGGGGATCTGGGGCCAACGTCCTGACTTTC.

Many counts were recorded for this clonotype. The chain couples TRBV20-1 to TRBJ2-1; TRBD1 or TRBD2 may be the D gene (5 bases each). Looked up from germline, CDR1 is DFQATT and CDR2 is SNEGSKA (reference sequence). The length of the CDR3 is 16 residues. Trimming removed 0 bases from V and 0 bases from J, with 12 bases in between. CDR3 in DNA: TGCAGTGCTAGAGATCCGGGGCAGAGCTCCTACAATGAGCAGTTCTTC. It codes for CSARDPGQSSYNEQFF.

The chain recombines TRBV7-2 with TRBJ2-7; D is unresolved. V lost 6 bases, J lost 4 bases, and 13 bases lay in between. This CDR3 has 13 amino acids. Germline V lookup: CDR1 SGHTA, CDR2 FQGNSA. CDR3 bases: TGTGCCAGCAGTAAAACGGACGGTTACGAGCAGTACTTC. This encodes CASSKTDGYEQYF.

The chain uses TRBV20-1 and TRBJ2-5, with 9 bases matching TRBD2. Trimming at V came to 3 bases and at J to 5 bases, leaving 7 bases not matched to a gene. The CDR3 length is 14 residues. The germline V gene encodes CDR1 DFQATT and CDR2 SNEGSKA (reference sequence). CDR3 loop: CSARVRGGPETQYF. CDR3 nucleotides: TGCAGTGCTAGGGTGCGGGGGGGCCCGGAGACCCAGTACTTC.

In its sample, this clonotype was seen many times. The J gene is TRBJ2-2, the V gene TRBV29-1; 7 positions match TRBD1. The CDR3 totals 14 residues. Germline CDR1 reads SQVTM; CDR2 reads ANQGSEA. Trimming at V came to 5 bases and at J to 1 base, leaving 4 bases not matched to a gene. The CDR3 DNA sequence: TGCAGCGTTAAGGGACAGCAGAACACCGGGGAGCTGTTTTTT. Its protein is CSVKGQQNTGELFF.

This clonotype was observed many times. The chain is built from TRBV5-6 and TRBJ1-5, with 10 bases that match TRBD1. The ends lost 2 bases at V and 9 bases at J; junction bases unmatched: 8. Germline V gene sequence: CDR1 SGHDT, CDR2 YYEEEE. The length of the CDR3 is 15 residues. In DNA form, the CDR3 reads TGTGCCAGCAGCTTCACGGGACAGGGGATGAGGCCCCAGCATTTT. Translation: CASSFTGQGMRPQHF.

This rearrangement joins TRBV7-2 to TRBJ1-2; D not resolved. The germline gives CDR1 SGHTA, CDR2 FQGNSA. The CDR3 length is 14 residues. V was trimmed by 3 bases and J by 2 bases, leaving 10 bases between them. This CDR3 is CASSFRTVNYGYTF. For the CDR3, the DNA is TGTGCCAGCAGCTTCCGGACGGTGAACTATGGCTACACCTTC.

The table lists this clonotype with many counts. The rearrangement links TRBV20-1 to TRBJ2-1, with TRBD1 identical over 9 bases. Germline V gene sequence: CDR1 DFQATT, CDR2 SNEGSKA (reference sequence). V lost 0 bases, J lost 4 bases, and 4 bases stayed unmatched. The CDR3 is 15 amino acids. CDR3 coding DNA: TGCAGTGCTAGAGAGAGGGACAGGGCTTACAATGAGCAGTTCTTC. This translates into CSARERDRAYNEQFF.

This clonotype has ten or more counts. V is TRBV6-1 and J is TRBJ1-1; 10 positions agree with TRBD1. This CDR3 region has 13 residues. CDR1 MNHNS and CDR2 SASEGT come from the germline V gene. The V gene end was trimmed by 8 bases and the J gene end by 11 bases; junction bases not matched to a gene: 11. The CDR3 DNA reads TGTGCCAGCCCACCGGGACAGGGGATGGCGGCTTTCTTT. Its protein product is CASPPGQGMAAFF.

The genes are TRBV29-1 and TRBJ2-2; a weak D match, TRBD1 (5 bases). Germline assignment: CDR1 SQVTM and CDR2 ANQGSEA. This CDR3 is built from 13 residues. The V end was cut by 3 bases, the J end by 6 bases, with 11 bases between. The CDR3 DNA is TGCAGCGTTGATCAGGGTTCCTCCGGGGAGCTGTTTTTT. It codes for CSVDQGSSGELFF.

Only a few counts were recorded for this clonotype. This sequence joins TRBV6-4 and TRBJ2-3; possible D gene TRBD1, 5 bases. The CDR3 contains 15 residues. The ends were cut back, 3 bases at V and 2 bases at J, with 12 bases in the middle. Germline CDR1 is MRHNA and CDR2 is SNTAGT. The CDR3 coding sequence is TGTGCCAGCAGTGAAGGCAGGGTGGACACAGATACGCAGTATTTT. Amino acids: CASSEGRVDTDTQYF.

This clonotype showed up just a few times. The chain joins TRBV12-5 to TRBJ2-7, with unresolved D. Deletions cut 5 bases from V and 3 bases from J, with 5 bases between. Germline values: CDR1 LGHNT, CDR2 FRNRAP. The CDR3 sequence is 11 residues long. CDR3 nucleotides: TGTGCTAGTGGTCAATACTACGAGCAGTACTTC. Its translation is CASGQYYEQYF.

This clonotype was counted at least ten times. This sequence joins TRBV4-2 and TRBJ1-4; unclear D gene. The V end lost 0 bases, the J end lost 10 bases, and 3 bases lay between the germline ends. The germline gives CDR1 LGHNA, CDR2 YNFKEQ. This CDR3 comprises 11 residues. CDR3 loop: CASSQEGKLFF. CDR3 coding DNA: TGTGCCAGCAGCCAAGAGGGAAAACTGTTTTTT.

This clonotype was observed at least ten times. The gene calls are TRBV11-2 and TRBJ2-5, with D uncertain. This CDR3 has 15 residues. Trimming removed 6 bases from V and 3 bases from J, with 17 bases in between. Germline CDR1 reads SGHAT; CDR2 reads FQNNGV. The CDR3 sequence: CASRFRWAREETQYF. The CDR3, as DNA: TGTGCCAGCAGATTTCGGTGGGCCCGAGAAGAGACCCAGTACTTC.

The chain couples TRBV13 to TRBJ2-2; the match to TRBD1 covers 7 bases. This CDR3 is built from 17 residues. V shed 8 bases, J shed 7 bases, and the junction held 19 bases outside the gene matches. In germline, CDR1 is PRHDT, CDR2 FYEKMQ (reference sequence). Here the CDR3 DNA reads TGTGCCAGCGGCCACATCTTCCCCACAGGGGAAGGCGGGGAGCTGTTTTTT. Its translation is CASGHIFPTGEGGELFF.

This clonotype has at least ten counts. J is TRBJ2-5 and V is TRBV5-1; possible D gene TRBD1, 6 bases. The CDR3 is 15 residues long. The germline CDR1 and CDR2 sequences are SGHRS and YFSETQ. Trimming shortened V by 5 bases and J by 1 base, and 15 bases separated the two germline ends. In DNA form, the CDR3 reads TGCGCCAGCAGACCTACTGGACAGTTCCAAGAGACCCAGTACTTC. It specifies CASRPTGQFQETQYF.